The rows below give T cell receptor beta chains drawn from one sample of a study of T cell repertoires in ileal Crohn's disease. The data were produced by immunoSEQ multiplex PCR, yet TCRdb's version contains in-frame clones alone and is incomplete. The sample lists 12,000 or so clones; approximately 85% were seen once. Material for sequencing was ileal tissue. The receptors here all came from an adult with Crohn's disease. CDR3s include the opening cysteine and the closing phenylalanine or tryptophan. Fields, in order: clone size, J gene, D gene, CDR3 length, V gene, CDR3 protein, CDR3 DNA. D genes are given only for firm matches. Some rows mark clone size as missing; the rest say once, few, many or name a class of expanded clone.

- | TRBJ2-7 | - | 13 | TRBV7-9 | CASSSQADHEQYF | TGTGCCAGCAGCTCGCAGGCCGACCACGAGCAGTACTTC
few | TRBJ1-1 | - | 16 | TRBV19 | CASRTRGRVGDTEAFF | TGTGCCAGTAGAACCAGGGGAAGGGTTGGGGACACTGAAGCTTTCTTT
- | TRBJ2-7 | TRBD1 | 16 | TRBV18 | CASSPPRDRGQYEQYF | TGTGCCAGCTCACCACCCAGGGACAGGGGGCAATACGAGCAGTACTTC
- | TRBJ2-3 | - | 15 | TRBV5-1 | CASSLGGGVADTQYF | TGCGCCAGCAGCTTGGGAGGGGGAGTGGCAGATACGCAGTATTTT
- | TRBJ2-2 | - | 18 | TRBV6-1 | CASSEAAGGTANTGELFF | TGTGCCAGCAGTGAAGCCGCCGGAGGGACAGCGAACACCGGGGAGCTGTTTTTT
- | TRBJ1-1 | TRBD1 | 14 | TRBV28 | CASSLSRGRTEAFF | TGTGCCAGCAGTTTGTCCAGGGGGCGAACTGAAGCTTTCTTT
- | TRBJ1-4 | - | 14 | TRBV5-1 | CASSPREGGEKLFF | TGCGCCAGCAGCCCCAGGGAGGGTGGTGAAAAACTGTTTTTT
- | TRBJ2-2 | TRBD2 | 15 | TRBV2 | CASSESGSRHRGAVF | TGTGCCAGCAGTGAGAGCGGGAGTCGACACCGGGGAGCTGTTTTT
- | TRBJ1-1 | TRBD1 | 14 | TRBV2 | CASNLQGMSTEAFF | TGTGCCAGCAATTTACAGGGGATGAGCACTGAAGCTTTCTTT
- | TRBJ2-1 | TRBD2 | 16 | TRBV5-1 | CASSLGGLAVYNEQFF | TGCGCCAGCAGCTTGGGGGGACTAGCGGTTTACAATGAGCAGTTCTTC
- | TRBJ2-1 | TRBD2 | 16 | TRBV29-1 | CSVEPSGRGSYNEQFF | TGCAGCGTTGAACCTAGCGGGAGGGGTTCCTACAATGAGCAGTTCTTC
once | TRBJ2-1 | - | 13 | TRBV4-1 | CASSALSYNEQFF | TGCGCCAGCAGCGCTCTATCCTACAATGAGCAGTTCTTC
- | TRBJ2-3 | TRBD2 | 18 | TRBV10-3 | CAISPGLAGPNSTDTQYF | TGTGCCATCAGTCCGGGACTAGCGGGACCTAATAGCACAGATACGCAGTATTTT
- | TRBJ2-5 | TRBD2 | 15 | TRBV11-2 | CASSLARGGEETQYF | TGTGCCAGCAGCTTAGCCCGGGGGGGGGAAGAGACCCAGTACTTC
- | TRBJ1-4 | TRBD1 | 17 | TRBV18 | CASSKTGILATNEKLFF | TGTGCCAGCTCAAAGACAGGGATCCTAGCAACTAATGAAAAACTGTTTTTT
once | TRBJ2-1 | TRBD1 | 15 | TRBV6-6 | CASSSRQGSYNEQFF | TGTGCCAGCAGTTCCCGACAGGGATCCTACAATGAGCAGTTCTTC
- | TRBJ1-2 | - | 15 | TRBV27 | CASSLSLTGSHGYTF | TGTGCCAGCAGTTTATCGCTTACAGGGTCCCATGGCTACACCTTC
once | TRBJ1-2 | - | 15 | TRBV5-6 | CASSFFWERGYGYTF | TGTGCCAGCAGCTTCTTCTGGGAAAGGGGCTATGGCTACACCTTC
few | TRBJ1-1 | - | 13 | TRBV6-1 | CASSRQTNTEAFF | TGTGCCAGCAGTCGACAGACGAACACTGAAGCTTTCTTT
- | TRBJ2-1 | TRBD1 | 12 | TRBV5-1 | CASSGTGNEQFF | TGCGCCAGCAGTGGGACAGGGAATGAGCAGTTCTTC
- | TRBJ2-7 | - | 13 | TRBV27 | CASSPLTAYEQYF | TGTGCCAGCAGTCCCCTCACAGCCTACGAGCAGTACTTC
- | TRBJ2-3 | - | 15 | TRBV7-2 | CASSLVGQGTDTQYF | TGTGCCAGCAGCTTAGTGGGGCAGGGGACAGATACGCAGTATTTT
- | TRBJ2-5 | - | 11 | TRBV27 | CASSTGETQYF | TGTGCCAGCAGTACGGGAGAGACCCAGTACTTC
- | TRBJ1-2 | TRBD1 | 13 | TRBV19 | CASRQGAMDGYTF | TGTGCCAGTAGACAGGGGGCGATGGATGGCTACACCTTC
- | TRBJ1-5 | - | 14 | TRBV7-9 | CASSPGQQDQPQHF | TGTGCCAGCAGCCCCGGACAGCAGGATCAGCCCCAGCATTTT
- | TRBJ2-7 | - | 15 | TRBV19 | CASSWGIQGTYEQYF | TGTGCCAGTAGTTGGGGGATCCAGGGGACCTACGAGCAGTACTTC
- | TRBJ2-3 | TRBD1 | 13 | TRBV9 | CASLRTGTDTQYF | TGTGCCAGCCTACGGACAGGGACAGATACGCAGTATTTT
- | TRBJ2-2 | - | 14 | TRBV7-9 | CASSLAGNTGELFF | TGTGCCAGCAGCTTGGCGGGAAACACCGGGGAGCTGTTTTTT
few | TRBJ2-1 | TRBD2 | 15 | TRBV6-4 | CASSDSTSGGAEQFF | TGTGCCAGCAGTGACTCGACTAGCGGGGGGGCTGAGCAGTTCTTC
- | TRBJ2-3 | TRBD2 | 14 | TRBV6-1 | CASSTPSGGETQYF | TGTGCCAGCAGTACCCCTAGCGGCGGTGAAACGCAGTATTTT
- | TRBJ2-1 | - | 15 | TRBV2 | CASSDRVRVGGEQFF | TGTGCCAGCAGTGACAGGGTAAGGGTCGGGGGTGAGCAGTTCTTC
- | TRBJ1-2 | TRBD1 | 15 | TRBV6-1 | CASGPPGQGFGGYTF | TGTGCCAGCGGACCCCCGGGACAGGGATTCGGTGGCTACACCTTC
- | TRBJ1-6 | - | 14 | TRBV9 | CASSVAGTWSPLHF | TGTGCCAGCAGCGTTGCTGGGACTTGGTCACCCCTCCACTTT
- | TRBJ1-5 | - | 19 | TRBV5-8 | CASSWRQTSRRYSNQPQHF | TGTGCCAGCAGCTGGAGACAAACTTCGCGGAGGTATAGCAATCAGCCCCAGCATTTT
- | TRBJ2-7 | - | 14 | TRBV11-2 | CASSFGGQTYEQYF | TGTGCCAGCAGCTTCGGCGGGCAGACCTACGAGCAGTACTTC
- | TRBJ2-7 | TRBD1 | 15 | TRBV10-3 | CAISESTQGIREQYF | TGTGCCATCAGTGAGTCGACACAGGGGATCCGGGAGCAGTACTTC
- | TRBJ2-3 | - | 12 | TRBV29-1 | CSVVSSTDTQYF | TGCAGCGTTGTGTCATCCACAGATACGCAGTATTTT
- | TRBJ2-7 | - | 14 | TRBV27 | CASSLVLRPYEQYF | TGTGCCAGCAGTTTAGTTCTCAGGCCCTACGAGCAGTACTTC
- | TRBJ1-1 | - | 14 | TRBV19 | CASMRLPGDTEAFF | TGTGCCAGTATGAGGCTCCCAGGGGACACTGAAGCTTTCTTT
- | TRBJ2-2 | TRBD1 | 14 | TRBV7-3 | CASSWDSNTGELFF | TGTGCCAGCAGCTGGGACAGTAACACCGGGGAGCTGTTTTTT
few | TRBJ1-2 | - | 13 | TRBV6-5 | CASSYTVNYGYTF | TGTGCCAGCAGCTACACAGTTAACTATGGCTACACCTTC
few | TRBJ1-5 | - | 15 | TRBV4-1 | CASSQEEQGNQPQHF | TGCGCCAGCAGCCAAGAGGAACAGGGAAATCAGCCCCAGCATTTT
- | TRBJ1-6 | - | 12 | TRBV19 | CASSTGKTALHF | TGTGCCAGTAGTACGGGAAAGACGGCGCTCCACTTT
once | TRBJ2-1 | TRBD2 | 16 | TRBV7-9 | CASSLGLAGGFGEQFF | TGTGCCAGCAGCTTAGGACTAGCGGGAGGTTTCGGTGAGCAGTTCTTC
- | TRBJ2-7 | TRBD1 | 15 | TRBV5-1 | CASSRTGGFAYEQYF | TGCGCCAGCAGCCGGACAGGGGGATTCGCCTACGAGCAGTACTTC
- | TRBJ1-2 | TRBD1 | 15 | TRBV5-1 | CASSVGDRPYYGYTF | TGCGCCAGCAGCGTCGGGGACAGACCGTACTATGGCTACACCTTC
large | TRBJ1-1 | - | 13 | TRBV6-5 | CASSRQTNTEAFF | TGTGCCAGCAGTCGACAGACGAACACTGAAGCTTTCTTT
- | TRBJ1-1 | - | 13 | TRBV30 | CAWVPDRNTEAFF | TGTGCCTGGGTCCCGGACAGGAACACTGAAGCTTTCTTT
- | TRBJ1-2 | TRBD1 | 15 | TRBV2 | CASRADRGRSYGYTF | TGTGCCAGCAGAGCAGACAGGGGGCGAAGCTATGGCTACACCTTC
- | TRBJ1-2 | - | 14 | TRBV18 | CASSPPSVRYGYTF | TGTGCCAGCTCACCACCCTCAGTACGTTATGGCTACACCTTC
once | TRBJ2-4 | - | 13 | TRBV10-3 | CAISAGAKNIQYF | TGTGCCATCAGTGCAGGTGCCAAAAACATTCAGTACTTC
- | TRBJ2-2 | - | 17 | TRBV10-2 | CASSDRPPGEGTGELFF | TGCGCCAGCAGTGACCGACCACCGGGAGAGGGCACCGGGGAGCTGTTTTTT